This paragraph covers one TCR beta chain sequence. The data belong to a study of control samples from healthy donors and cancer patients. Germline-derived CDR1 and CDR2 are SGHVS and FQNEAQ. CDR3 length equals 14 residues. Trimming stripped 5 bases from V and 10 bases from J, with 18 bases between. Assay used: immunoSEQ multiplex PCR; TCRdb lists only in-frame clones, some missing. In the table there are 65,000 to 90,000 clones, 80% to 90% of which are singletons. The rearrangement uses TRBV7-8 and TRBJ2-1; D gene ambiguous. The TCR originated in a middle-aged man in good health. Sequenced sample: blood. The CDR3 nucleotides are TGTGCCAGCAGCCCCTCTGAAGGTTACCGAGAGCAGTTCTTC. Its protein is CASSPSEGYREQFF.